Following are 3 T cell receptor beta chains from one sample sequenced in a study of radiotherapy plus CTLA-4 blockade in lung cancer. The repertoire was sequenced with immunoSEQ multiplex PCR; TCRdb's copy has only in-frame clones and lacks some. This sample has over 100,000 clones; about nine tenths occur once, and the top ten carry over 6%. The sample here was peripheral blood, taken from a patient treated with radiotherapy plus ipilimumab. Receptor source: a human donor with non-small cell lung cancer that progressed on radiotherapy plus ipilimumab.

This chain uses TRBV6-6 with TRBJ1-1, with 8 positions matching TRBD1. The CDR3 sequence is 16 residues long. V lost 2 bases and J lost 2; bases outside the gene matches: 7. Germline V gene lookup returns CDR1 MNHNY and CDR2 SVGAGI (reference sequence). In nucleotides, the CDR3 is TGTGCCAGCAGTTACGCCCTAACAGGGGGTAACACTGAAGCTTTCTTT. The encoded protein is CASSYALTGGNTEAFF.

The chain employs TRBV19 and TRBJ1-5, with D perhaps matching TRBD1 (5 bases). The CDR3 runs 15 residues. The ends were cut back, 5 bases at V and 3 bases at J, with 14 bases in the middle. CDR1 is LNHDA and CDR2 is SQIVND in the germline V gene (reference sequence). CDR3 sequence reads: CASSLQGRNNQPQHF. In DNA, the CDR3 is TGTGCCAGTAGTCTCCAGGGCCGGAACAATCAGCCCCAGCATTTT.

This clone appeared once. The chain carries TRBV2 and TRBJ1-2; D is unclear. The V end lost 4 bases, the J end lost 4 bases, and 13 bases lay between the germline ends. From germline, CDR1 is SNHLY and CDR2 FYNNEI. The CDR3 covers 14 residues. CDR3 sequence: CASSGSGRAYGYTF. CDR3 nucleotide sequence: TGTGCCAGCAGTGGGTCCGGGAGGGCCTATGGCTACACCTTC.